This TCR beta chain appears in the sequencing data of a study of OX40 agonist ivuxolimab in advanced cancers. The ends were cut back, 0 bases at V and 0 bases at J, with 13 bases in the middle. Germline lookup yields CDR1 SGDLS and CDR2 YYNGEE. The CDR3 is 17 amino acids. TCRdb's copy holds only in-frame clones and misses some; the assay was immunoSEQ multiplex PCR. Of 45,000 to 55,000 clones in the sample, approximately 88% were seen once. Sequencing used CD4+ or CD8+ T cells sorted from blood, obtained in a trial of the OX40 agonist ivuxolimab. The chain joins TRBV9 to TRBJ2-1, with D unresolved. This sequence was found in an adult with an advanced solid tumor such as melanoma, head and neck, liver or kidney cancer. CDR3 protein: CASSVDPTTISYNEQFF. CDR3 nucleotides: TGTGCCAGCAGCGTAGATCCAACCACTATCTCCTACAATGAGCAGTTCTTC.